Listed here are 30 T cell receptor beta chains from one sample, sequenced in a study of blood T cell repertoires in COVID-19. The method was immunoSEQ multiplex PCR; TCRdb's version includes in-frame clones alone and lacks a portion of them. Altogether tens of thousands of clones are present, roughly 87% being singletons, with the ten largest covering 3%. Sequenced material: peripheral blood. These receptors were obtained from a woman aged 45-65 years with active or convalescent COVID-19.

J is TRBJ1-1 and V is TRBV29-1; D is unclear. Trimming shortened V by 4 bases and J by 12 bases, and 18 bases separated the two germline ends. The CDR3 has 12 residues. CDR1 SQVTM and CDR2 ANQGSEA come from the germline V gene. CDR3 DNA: TGCAGCGTTGGGGCGTCTCTGCAGTTAACTTTCTTT. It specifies CSVGASLQLTFF.

Here the CDR3 reads CASSQTGRNTEAFF. The CDR3 nucleotides are TGTGCCAGCTCACAAACAGGTCGGAACACTGAAGCTTTCTTT. The chain recombines TRBV18 with TRBJ1-1; maybe TRBD1 (5 bases). V lost 4 bases and J 1 base, leaving 10 bases between the germline ends. The CDR3 is 14 residues long. Germline assignment: CDR1 KGHSH and CDR2 LQKENI.

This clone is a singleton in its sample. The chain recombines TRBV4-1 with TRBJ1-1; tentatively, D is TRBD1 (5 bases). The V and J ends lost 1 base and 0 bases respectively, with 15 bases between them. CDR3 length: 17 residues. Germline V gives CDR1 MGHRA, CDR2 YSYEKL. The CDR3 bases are TGCGCCAGCAGCCAAGCCCCTCCGGGAGGGGTGAACACTGAAGCTTTCTTT. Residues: CASSQAPPGGVNTEAFF.

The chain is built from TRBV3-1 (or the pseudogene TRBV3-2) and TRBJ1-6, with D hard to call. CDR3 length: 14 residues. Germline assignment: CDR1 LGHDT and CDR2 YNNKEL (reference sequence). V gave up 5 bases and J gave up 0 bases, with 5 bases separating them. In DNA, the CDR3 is TGTGCCAGCAGCGACTTCTCCTATAATTCACCCCTCCACTTT. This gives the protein CASSDFSYNSPLHF.

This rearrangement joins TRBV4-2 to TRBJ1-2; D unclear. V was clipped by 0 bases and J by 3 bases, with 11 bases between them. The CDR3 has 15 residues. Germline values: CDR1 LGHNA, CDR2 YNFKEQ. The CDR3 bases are TGTGCCAGCAGCCAAGATTCGGGGAGGGACTATGGCTACACCTTC. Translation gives CASSQDSGRDYGYTF.

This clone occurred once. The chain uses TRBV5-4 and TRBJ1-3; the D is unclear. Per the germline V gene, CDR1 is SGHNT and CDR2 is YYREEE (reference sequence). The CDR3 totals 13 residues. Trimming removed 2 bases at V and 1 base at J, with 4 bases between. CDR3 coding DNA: TGTGCCAGCAGCTTCTTTTCTGGAAACACCATATATTTT. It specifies CASSFFSGNTIYF.

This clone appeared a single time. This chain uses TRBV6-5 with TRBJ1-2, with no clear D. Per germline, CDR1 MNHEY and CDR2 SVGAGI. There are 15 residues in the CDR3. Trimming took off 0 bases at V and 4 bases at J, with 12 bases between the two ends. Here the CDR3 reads CASSYSAGDAYGYTF. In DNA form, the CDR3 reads TGTGCCAGCAGTTACTCCGCCGGGGATGCCTATGGCTACACCTTC.

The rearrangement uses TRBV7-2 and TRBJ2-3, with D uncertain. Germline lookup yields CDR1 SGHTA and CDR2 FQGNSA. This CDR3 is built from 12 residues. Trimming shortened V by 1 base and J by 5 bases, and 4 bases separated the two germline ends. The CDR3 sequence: CASSLDKDTQYF. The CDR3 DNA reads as TGTGCCAGCAGCTTAGACAAAGATACGCAGTATTTT.

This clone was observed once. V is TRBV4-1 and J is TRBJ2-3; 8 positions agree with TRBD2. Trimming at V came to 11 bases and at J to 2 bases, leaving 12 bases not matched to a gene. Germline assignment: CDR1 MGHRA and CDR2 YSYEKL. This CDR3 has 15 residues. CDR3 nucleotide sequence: TGCGCCGGCTCGCCGGGGGGGGTACTCACAGATACGCAGTATTTT. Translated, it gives CAGSPGGVLTDTQYF.

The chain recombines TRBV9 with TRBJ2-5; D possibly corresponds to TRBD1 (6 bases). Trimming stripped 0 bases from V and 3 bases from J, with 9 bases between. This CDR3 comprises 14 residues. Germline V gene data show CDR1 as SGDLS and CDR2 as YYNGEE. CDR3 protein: CASSVEGGEETQYF. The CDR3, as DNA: TGTGCCAGCAGCGTAGAAGGGGGTGAAGAGACCCAGTACTTC.

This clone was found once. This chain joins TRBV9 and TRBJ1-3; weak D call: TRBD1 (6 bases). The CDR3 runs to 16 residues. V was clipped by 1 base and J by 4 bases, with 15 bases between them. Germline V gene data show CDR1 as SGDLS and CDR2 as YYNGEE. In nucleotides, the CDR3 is TGTGCCAGCAGCGTAAACGGACAGATCCTCGGAAACACCATATATTTT. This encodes CASSVNGQILGNTIYF.

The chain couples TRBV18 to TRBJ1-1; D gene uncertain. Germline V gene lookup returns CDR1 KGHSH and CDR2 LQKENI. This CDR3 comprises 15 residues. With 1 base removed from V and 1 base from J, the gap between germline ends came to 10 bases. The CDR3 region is CASSPRSERNTEAFF. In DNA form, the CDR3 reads TGTGCCAGCTCACCACGTTCAGAGCGGAACACTGAAGCTTTCTTT.

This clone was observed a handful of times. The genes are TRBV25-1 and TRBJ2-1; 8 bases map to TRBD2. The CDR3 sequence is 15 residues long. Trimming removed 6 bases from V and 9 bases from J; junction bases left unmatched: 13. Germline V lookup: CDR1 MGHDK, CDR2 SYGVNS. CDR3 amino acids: CASRNSGTRVGEQFF. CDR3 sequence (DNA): TGTGCCAGCAGAAACTCCGGGACTAGAGTTGGTGAGCAGTTCTTC.

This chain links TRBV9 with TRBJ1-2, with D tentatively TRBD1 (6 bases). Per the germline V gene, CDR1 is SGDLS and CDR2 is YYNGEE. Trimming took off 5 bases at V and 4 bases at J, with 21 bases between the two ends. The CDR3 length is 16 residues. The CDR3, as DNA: TGTGCCAGCAGTCTAGGCAGGGGCCAAATAGGCTATGGCTACACCTTC. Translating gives CASSLGRGQIGYGYTF.

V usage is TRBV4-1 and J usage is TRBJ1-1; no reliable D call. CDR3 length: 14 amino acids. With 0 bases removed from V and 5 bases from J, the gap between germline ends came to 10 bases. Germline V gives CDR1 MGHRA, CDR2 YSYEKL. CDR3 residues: CASSQDLPGTEAFF. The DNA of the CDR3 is TGCGCCAGCAGCCAAGACCTCCCGGGGACTGAAGCTTTCTTT.

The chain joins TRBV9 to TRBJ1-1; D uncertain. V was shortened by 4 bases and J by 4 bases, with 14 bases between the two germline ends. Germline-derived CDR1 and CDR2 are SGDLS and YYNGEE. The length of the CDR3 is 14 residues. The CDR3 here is CASSNSQLGTEAFF. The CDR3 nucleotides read TGTGCCAGCAGCAATTCACAGCTGGGCACTGAAGCTTTCTTT.

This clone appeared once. The CDR3 loop reads CASSEGGTVGEQFF. The CDR3 DNA sequence: TGTGCCAGCAGTGAAGGTGGGACAGTTGGTGAGCAGTTCTTC. The rearrangement uses TRBV25-1 and TRBJ2-1, with TRBD1 identical over 7 bases. V trimming: 2 bases; J trimming: 9 bases; junction bases outside the gene matches: 7. The germline CDR1 and CDR2 sequences are MGHDK and SYGVNS. The CDR3 loop spans 14 amino acids.

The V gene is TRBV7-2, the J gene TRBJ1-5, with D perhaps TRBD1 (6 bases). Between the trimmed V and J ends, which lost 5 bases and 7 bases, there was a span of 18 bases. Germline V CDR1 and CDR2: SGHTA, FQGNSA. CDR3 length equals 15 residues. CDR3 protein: CASSPRTGGYQPQHF. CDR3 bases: TGTGCCAGCAGCCCCCGAACGGGGGGCTACCAGCCCCAGCATTTT.

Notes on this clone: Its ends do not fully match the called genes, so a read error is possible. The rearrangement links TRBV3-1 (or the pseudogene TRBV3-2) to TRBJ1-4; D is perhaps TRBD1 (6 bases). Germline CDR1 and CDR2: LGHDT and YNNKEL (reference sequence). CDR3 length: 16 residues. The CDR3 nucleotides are TGTGCCAGCAGTCTCGGGGGGGGGACAACAAATGAAAAACTGTTTTTT. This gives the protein CASSLGGGTTNEKLFF.

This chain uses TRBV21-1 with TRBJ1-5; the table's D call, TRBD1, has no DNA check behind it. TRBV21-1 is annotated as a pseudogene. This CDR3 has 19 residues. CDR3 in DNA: TGTGCCAGCAGCTCCAGGGGACAGGCGATCCCTTATAGCAATCAGCCCCAGCATTTT. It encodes CASSSRGQAIPYSNQPQHF.

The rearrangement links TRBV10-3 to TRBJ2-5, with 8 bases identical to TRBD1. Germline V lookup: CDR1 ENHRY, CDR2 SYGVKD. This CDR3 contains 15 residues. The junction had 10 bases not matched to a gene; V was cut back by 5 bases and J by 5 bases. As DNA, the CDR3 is TGTGCCATCAGTAAGACAGGGGATATCGAGGAGACCCAGTACTTC. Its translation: CAISKTGDIEETQYF.

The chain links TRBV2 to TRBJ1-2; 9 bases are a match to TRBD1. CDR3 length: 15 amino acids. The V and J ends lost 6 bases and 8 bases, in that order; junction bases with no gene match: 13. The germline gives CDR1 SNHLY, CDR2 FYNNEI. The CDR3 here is CASSAPSRTGEGYTF. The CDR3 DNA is TGTGCCAGCAGCGCTCCTTCAAGGACAGGGGAGGGCTACACCTTC.

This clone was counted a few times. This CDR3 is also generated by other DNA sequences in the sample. The CDR3 nucleotides read TGTGCCAGTAGTATCTCTAGTTACAATGAGCAGTTCTTC. It codes for CASSISSYNEQFF. The chain carries TRBV19 and TRBJ2-1; D unresolved. This CDR3 comprises 13 residues. Per the germline V gene, CDR1 is LNHDA and CDR2 is SQIVND (reference sequence). Deletions cut 3 bases from V and 4 bases from J, with 7 bases between.

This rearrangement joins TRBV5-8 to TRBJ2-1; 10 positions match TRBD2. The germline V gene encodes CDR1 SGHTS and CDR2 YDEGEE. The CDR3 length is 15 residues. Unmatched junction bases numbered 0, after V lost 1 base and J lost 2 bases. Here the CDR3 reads CASSLSGGAYNEQFF. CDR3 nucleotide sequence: TGTGCCAGCAGCTTGAGCGGGGGGGCCTACAATGAGCAGTTCTTC.

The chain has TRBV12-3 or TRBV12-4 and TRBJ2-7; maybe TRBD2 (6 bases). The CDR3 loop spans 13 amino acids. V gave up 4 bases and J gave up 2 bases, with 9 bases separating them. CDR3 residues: CASSSTGAYEQYF. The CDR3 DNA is TGTGCCAGCAGTTCCACGGGGGCCTACGAGCAGTACTTC.

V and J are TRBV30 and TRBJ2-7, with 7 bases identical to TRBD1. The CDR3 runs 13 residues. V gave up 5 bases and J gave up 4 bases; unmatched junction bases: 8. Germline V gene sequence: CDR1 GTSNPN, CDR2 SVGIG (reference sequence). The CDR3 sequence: CAWVRDRPYEQYF. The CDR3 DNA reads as TGTGCCTGGGTCCGGGACAGACCTTACGAGCAGTACTTC.

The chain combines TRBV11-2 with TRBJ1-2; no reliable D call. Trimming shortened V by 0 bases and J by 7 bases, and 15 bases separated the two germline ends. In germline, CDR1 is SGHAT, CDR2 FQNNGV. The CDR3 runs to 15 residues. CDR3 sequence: CASSLDSFSLGGYTF. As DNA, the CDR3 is TGTGCCAGCAGCTTAGATTCCTTCTCCCTAGGTGGCTACACCTTC.

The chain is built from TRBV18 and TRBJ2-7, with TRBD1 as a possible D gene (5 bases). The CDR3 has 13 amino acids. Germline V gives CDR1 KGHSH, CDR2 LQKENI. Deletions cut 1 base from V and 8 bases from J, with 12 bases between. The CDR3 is CASSPRQTDQQYF. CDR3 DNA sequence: TGTGCCAGCTCACCACGACAGACAGACCAGCAGTACTTC.

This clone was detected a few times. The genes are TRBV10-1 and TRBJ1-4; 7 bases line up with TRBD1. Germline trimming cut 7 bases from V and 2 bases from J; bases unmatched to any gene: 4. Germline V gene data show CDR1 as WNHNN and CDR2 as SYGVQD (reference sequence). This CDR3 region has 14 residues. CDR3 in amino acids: CASMGQSTNEKLFF. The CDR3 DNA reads TGCGCCAGCATGGGACAGTCGACTAATGAAAAACTGTTTTTT.

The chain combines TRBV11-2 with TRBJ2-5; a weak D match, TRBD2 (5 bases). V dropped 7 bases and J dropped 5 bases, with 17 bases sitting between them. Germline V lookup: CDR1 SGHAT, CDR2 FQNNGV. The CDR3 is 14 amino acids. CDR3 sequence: CASNPGLLSETQYF. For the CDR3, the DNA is TGTGCCAGCAACCCAGGACTTCTTTCGGAGACCCAGTACTTC.